This TCR beta chain was recorded in a study of identical twins listed by TCRdb under 2016. Regarding the study in general: To test whether fetal clonotypes persist, the study used deep sequencing on TCR alpha and beta repertoires from monozygotic twins, unrelated adults of various ages, and cord blood. To rule out contamination, the twin experiments were replicated at different times with different library preparation protocols. General study outcomes and caveats: Because the same donors could not be followed over many years, conclusions were based on cross-sectional statistical analysis. In monozygotic twins, recombination models systematically underestimated out-of-frame TCR alpha sharing, but the models matched the sharing seen between unrelated individuals. Fewer insertions were carried by abundant cord blood beta clonotypes; a weaker similar trend was observed in young adult naive repertoires, while no such trend was observed in memory repertoires. Compared with coincidental sharing between unrelated individuals, an excess of low generation-probability sequences was observed among out-of-frame TCR alpha sequences shared between twins. Excess twin sharing in beta out-of-frame sequences was weaker because fewer shared sequences lowered the signal-to-noise ratio. Zero-insertion analyses could be partly confounded by invariant T cells such as MAIT and iNKT, although diverse VJ usage argued against such confounding for most clonotypes.

The germline V end is reduced by 6 bases and the J end by 4 bases; junction bases left unmatched: 4. CDR1 and CDR2, looked up from the germline V gene, are MNHNS and SASEGT. The CDR3 measures 14 amino acids from cysteine to phenylalanine. The read is trimmed to its CDR3 DNA, 42 bases read in frame from base 1. Only healthy Caucasian donors were included. Using Miltenyi CD45RO+ enrichment and human naive T-cell isolation kits, memory (CD45RO+) and naive T cells were isolated from PBMC. About this clonotype: Its antigen specificity is not known. No per-base quality is available; no much larger clone lies one base away.

To prepare the library, 5' RACE was applied. TCRdb shows the sequencer as Illumina HiSeq 2000. Template switching introduced a universal primer binding site; the final cDNA contained a unique molecular identifier, enabling accurate counting of TCR cDNA molecules. Specific primers in the conserved constant-segment region were used to synthesize first-strand cDNA for the TCR alpha and beta chains. To control for contamination, each cDNA library was double barcoded with a SMART-Mk sample barcode plus Illumina barcodes. TruSeq adapter sequences, together with Illumina sample barcodes, were added in two successive PCR steps. The Illumina HiSeq platform was used with custom primers to sequence TCR alpha and beta cDNA libraries. On the authors' methods: MiGEC processed the raw reads to extract unique molecular identifiers, while MiXCR was used to determine the CDR3 positions. For each individual, recombination models were inferred using an EM algorithm with the repgenHMM and IGoR tools. The tcR package in R was used for shared clonotype analysis, with sharing normalized by the product of cloneset sizes. To study raw recombination without the effects of thymic and clonal selection, out-of-frame nonproductive sequences were analyzed. TCRdb's own reprocessing of the public reads used fastp at Q25 and MiXCR and kept productive beta chains. Rows with one shared CDR3 protein collapse into an entry with the most common genes and DNA. These V and J calls are TCRdb output, not the study's own analysis. This sample comprises approximately 240,000 distinct CDR3 sequences, over 12% of them detected only once. Together, the top ten hold around 9.5% of the sample.

The specimen sequenced was memory (CD45RO+) T cells sorted from blood. The cell subset or site label on this specimen signifies: CD45RO+ enriched T cells. The chain is assembled from TRBV6-1 and TRBJ1-3, with 9 central nucleotides matching TRBD1. This receptor was taken from a woman aged 18-29 years in good health. The CDR3 has the sequence CASRGTGRGNTIYF. The nucleotides read TGTGCCAGCAGGGGGACAGGGAGGGGAAACACCATATATTTT.